This T cell receptor beta chain comes out of a study of cytomegalovirus exposure and HLA in healthy donors. Findings and limits, study-wide: Prediction of most subjects' HLA-A and HLA-B alleles by TCR beta sequences was reportedly accurate. V- and J-gene trimming in TCR beta was tied to a missense DCLRE1C variant by an analysis performed later.

As concerns this clone: Its antigen is not identified.

Looked up from germline, CDR1 is SQVTM and CDR2 is ANQGSEA. V was pared by 0 bases and J by 0 bases, with 11 bases between. This CDR3 spans 15 amino acids. The PCR contained 60 Vbeta and 13 Jbeta primers. The assay was immunoSEQ multiplex PCR, and TCRdb's table has in-frame clones only and misses some. In the table there are some 150,000 clones, about 78% of which are singletons. This chain joins TRBV29-1 and TRBJ1-2; D gene unclear. This receptor was obtained from a man in his late teens or twenties in good health and CMV-seronegative. Material for sequencing was PBMCs. The CDR3 spells CSVEDRVKSNYGYTF. The CDR3 DNA reads as TGCAGCGTTGAAGATCGGGTAAAATCTAACTATGGCTACACCTTC. The full variable domain, its missing parts supplied by reference TRBV29-1 and TRBJ1-2, is SAVISQKPSRDICQRGTSLTIQCQVDSQVTMMFWYRQQPGQSLTLIATANQGSEATYESGFVIDKFPISRPNLTFSTLTVSNMSPEDSSIYLCSVEDRVKSNYGYTFGSGTRLTVV.